Listed here is a single T cell receptor beta chain. What it binds is unknown. V shed 6 bases and J shed 0 bases, with 8 bases lying between them. This CDR3 is 13 amino acids long. This specimen belongs to a study of post-analysis software for immune sequencing data. Study-level information: Courses of disease covered relapsing-remitting, secondary progressive and progressive-relapsing multiple sclerosis. Whole-study findings and limits: In patients, about 5 TRBV segments were more frequent than in controls, with TRBV5-6, TRBV5-1 and TRBV20-1 among them. F measure grouped same-batch samples tightly together. Compared against controls, patients with multiple sclerosis displayed significantly lower normalized Chao1 diversity.

Carried by the TCR beta cDNA libraries were unique molecular identifiers. Roughly 500,000 cDNA molecules were obtained per 1 to 10 million input T cells. MiXCR, run by TCRdb on the PCR reads, gives a single entry per CDR3 protein. The table records 700,000 to 800,000 distinct CDR3 sequences, 30% of them present only once. The chain employs TRBV12-3 or TRBV12-4 and TRBJ1-1; D remains ambiguous. The TCR comes from a girl between 5 and 17 years old with multiple sclerosis. The specimen was blood. Written as DNA, the CDR3 is TGTGCCAGCAGCCCCAACCTGAACACTGAAGCTTTCTTT. This gives the protein CASSPNLNTEAFF.